These 25 T cell receptor beta chains came from one sample sequenced in a study of PD-L1 blockade in urothelial cancer. Data came from immunoSEQ multiplex PCR; TCRdb stores just in-frame clones and leaves some out. In the table there are about 88,000 clones, more than 85% of which are singletons. The sequencing here drew on PBMCs, taken around atezolizumab (anti-PD-L1) treatment. The source is a man in his 60s with urothelial cancer.

The chain is built from TRBV4-1 and TRBJ2-7; 13 bases line up with TRBD2. V lost 1 base to trimming and J lost 6 bases; unmatched junction nucleotides: 6. The germline CDR1 and CDR2 sequences are MGHRA and YSYEKL. The CDR3 is 16 amino acids. CDR3 DNA sequence: TGCGCCAGCAGCCAAGTACTAGCGGGAGGGAAGGGCGAGCAGTACTTC. Translation gives CASSQVLAGGKGEQYF.

This clone was recorded only once. The chain uses TRBV6-5 and TRBJ1-1; D possibly corresponds to TRBD1 (5 bases). The germline V and J ends were trimmed by 5 bases and 2 bases, with 15 bases remaining between them. The CDR3 covers 15 residues. The germline V gene encodes CDR1 MNHEY and CDR2 SVGAGI. This chain's CDR3 is CASSPMGRGNTEAFF. The DNA of the CDR3 is TGTGCCAGCAGTCCTATGGGGCGGGGTAACACTGAAGCTTTCTTT.

In this sample, this clone turned up once. CDR3 in amino acids: CASSLYRDRGTSYEQYF. The CDR3 coding sequence is TGTGCCAGCTCACTATACCGGGACAGGGGAACCTCCTACGAGCAGTACTTC. The J gene is TRBJ2-7, the V gene TRBV18; TRBD1 matches 10 bases. The CDR3 contains 17 residues. In germline, CDR1 is KGHSH, CDR2 LQKENI. Trimming at V came to 4 bases and at J to 0 bases, leaving 9 bases not matched to a gene.

V is TRBV7-2 and J is TRBJ2-3; D unresolved. The germline gives CDR1 SGHTA, CDR2 FQGNSA. The CDR3 loop spans 17 amino acids. Trimming took off 5 bases at V and 2 bases at J, with 20 bases between the two ends. CDR3: CASSTTTSASFTDTQYF. The CDR3 DNA sequence: TGTGCCAGCAGCACTACGACCTCGGCAAGCTTCACAGATACGCAGTATTTT.

The chain has TRBV10-1 and TRBJ2-7; no reliable D call. V dropped 3 bases and J dropped 3 bases, with 15 bases sitting between them. CDR1 and CDR2 (germline): WNHNN, SYGVQD (reference sequence). The CDR3 covers 15 residues. In DNA, the CDR3 is TGCGCCAGCAGTGAAACCCGACTGACCTTCTACGAGCAGTACTTC. It encodes CASSETRLTFYEQYF.

V and J are TRBV19 and TRBJ2-2, with TRBD2 matching over 12 bases. The CDR3 is made up of 17 amino acids. Germline V gene sequence: CDR1 LNHDA, CDR2 SQIVND (reference sequence). The ends lost 5 bases at V and 5 bases at J; junction bases unmatched: 9. The CDR3 spells CASSGRLAGARTGELFF. CDR3 coding DNA: TGTGCCAGTAGTGGCCGACTAGCGGGGGCGAGGACCGGGGAGCTGTTTTTT.

The gene calls are TRBV20-1 and TRBJ2-1; maybe TRBD2 (6 bases). This CDR3 contains 11 residues. Trimming pared 5 bases from V and 10 bases from J, leaving 12 bases between. Germline CDR1 is DFQATT and CDR2 is SNEGSKA (reference sequence). The CDR3 protein is CSAPTSSEQFF. The CDR3 DNA sequence: TGCAGTGCTCCAACTAGCTCCGAGCAGTTCTTC.

This clone occurred once. The chain uses TRBV4-2 and TRBJ2-1; tentative D call: TRBD1 (5 bases). The CDR3 spans 16 residues. The germline V gene encodes CDR1 LGHNA and CDR2 YNFKEQ. V lost 4 bases to trimming and J lost 9 bases, with 22 bases between them. CDR3 sequence reads: CASSLILGRPDSEQFF. For the CDR3, the DNA is TGTGCCAGCAGCCTCATTTTAGGACGACCAGACAGTGAGCAGTTCTTC.

The CDR3 spells CASSTGQSGNEKLFF. The DNA for the CDR3 is TGTGCCAGTAGTACAGGACAGTCCGGAAATGAAAAACTGTTTTTT. The chain has TRBV19 and TRBJ1-4; D is perhaps TRBD1 (6 bases). V was clipped by 4 bases and J by 5 bases, with 14 bases between them. The CDR3 runs to 15 residues. Per germline, CDR1 LNHDA and CDR2 SQIVND (reference sequence).

The chain carries TRBV7-8 and TRBJ2-3; D possibly corresponds to TRBD2 (5 bases). The CDR3 is made up of 14 amino acids. From germline, CDR1 is SGHVS and CDR2 FQNEAQ. V lost 3 bases to trimming and J lost 2 bases, with 9 bases between them. CDR3 residues: CASSLQRYTDTQYF. The CDR3 DNA reads as TGTGCCAGCAGCTTGCAGCGGTACACAGATACGCAGTATTTT.

The chain uses TRBV21-1 and TRBJ2-7; the D call of TRBD1 is as the table states it, not checked on the DNA. TRBV21-1 represents a pseudogene. The length of the CDR3 is 15 residues. For the CDR3, the DNA is TGTGCCAGCAGCAAGAGGGCAGGGGAGAGGGGCGAGCAGTACTTC. Translation: CASSKRAGERGEQYF.

The chain recombines TRBV7-2 with TRBJ2-2; 9 nucleotides align to TRBD2. The J segment lost 7 bases and the V segment lost 1 base, leaving 10 bases of the junction unmatched. The CDR3 contains 17 residues. Germline values: CDR1 SGHTA, CDR2 FQGNSA. DNA of the CDR3: TGTGCCAGCAGCTTAGTACTCGGGACTAGCCAGAGCGGGGAGCTGTTTTTT. Translating gives CASSLVLGTSQSGELFF. Together with reference TRBV7-2 and TRBJ2-2, the CDR3 gives the full variable domain: GAGVSQSPSNKVTEKGKDVELRCDPISGHTALYWYRQSLGQGLEFLIYFQGNSAPDKSGLPSDRFSAERTGGSVSTLTIQRTQQEDSAVYLCASSLVLGTSQSGELFFGEGSRLTVL.

The chain employs TRBV10-3 and TRBJ2-7, with a weak D call TRBD1 (6 bases). The V gene lost 4 bases and the J gene lost 2 bases, with 9 bases spanning the gap. CDR3 length: 13 residues. Germline CDR1 and CDR2: ENHRY and SYGVKD. CDR3 region: CAISGGTTYEQYF. The DNA of the CDR3 is TGTGCCATCAGTGGGGGGACAACCTACGAGCAGTACTTC.

V and J are TRBV5-6 and TRBJ2-5; weak D call: TRBD2 (6 bases). Germline V CDR1 and CDR2: SGHDT, YYEEEE. This CDR3 has 13 amino acids. The V gene lost 3 bases and the J gene lost 7 bases, with 13 bases spanning the gap. CDR3 sequence: CASSSFYGGTQYF. For the CDR3, the DNA is TGTGCCAGCAGCTCGTTCTACGGGGGGACCCAGTACTTC.

V gene TRBV4-2 combines with J gene TRBJ1-4; no clear D gene. The V gene's germline CDR1 is LGHNA and CDR2 YNFKEQ. Trimming pared 0 bases from V and 7 bases from J, leaving 3 bases between. This CDR3 is 12 amino acids long. CDR3 amino acids: CASSQEAEKLFF. The CDR3 DNA follows: TGTGCCAGCAGCCAAGAGGCTGAAAAACTGTTTTTT.

Remarks on this clone: A junction end diverges from the germline sequence, so it may reflect a read error. V usage is TRBV7-2 and J usage is TRBJ2-1; tentatively, D is TRBD1 (7 bases). CDR3 length: 15 residues. Germline V gene lookup returns CDR1 SGHTA and CDR2 FQGNSA. CDR3 in amino acids: CASSLGVAGGNEQFF. CDR3 DNA sequence: TGTGCCAGCAGTTTAGGGGTGGCAGGGGGGAATGAGCAGTTCTTC.

The chain combines TRBV27 with TRBJ2-2; 9 positions agree with TRBD1. The V and J ends lost 1 base and 4 bases, in that order; junction bases with no gene match: 4. In germline, CDR1 is MNHEY, CDR2 SMNVEV (reference sequence). This CDR3 is built from 16 residues. This chain's CDR3 is CASSLFPGQGTGELFF. CDR3 in DNA: TGTGCCAGCAGTTTATTTCCGGGACAGGGCACCGGGGAGCTGTTTTTT.

V and J are TRBV7-6 and TRBJ2-1; 7 bases map to TRBD2. This CDR3 spans 16 amino acids. Per the germline V gene, CDR1 is SGHVS and CDR2 is FNYEAQ. V lost 2 bases and J lost 3; bases outside the gene matches: 7. The CDR3: CASSLSGGGGYNEQFF. The CDR3 DNA reads as TGTGCCAGCAGCTTATCCGGCGGCGGGGGCTACAATGAGCAGTTCTTC.

The rearrangement uses TRBV6-1 and TRBJ2-1; 10 bases fit TRBD1. Trimming removed 7 bases from V and 16 bases from J; junction bases left unmatched: 19. The CDR3 totals 15 residues. CDR1 is MNHNS and CDR2 is SASEGT in the germline V gene. The CDR3 bases are TGTGCCAGCATCGTTCGGACAGGGGGGACTAGAAGATTTTTCTTC. It specifies CASIVRTGGTRRFFF.

The V call is TRBV5-1, the J call TRBJ2-5; tentative D call: TRBD1 (6 bases). V lost 5 bases, J lost 7 bases, and 18 bases lay in between. Per the germline V gene, CDR1 is SGHRS and CDR2 is YFSETQ. The CDR3 is 14 residues long. CDR3 in amino acids: CASSKPQGSGTQYF. CDR3 DNA: TGCGCCAGCAGTAAACCACAGGGAAGTGGGACCCAGTACTTC.

This chain joins TRBV6-5 and TRBJ1-2, with TRBD1 matching over 7 bases. Germline CDR1 is MNHEY and CDR2 is SVGAGI. With V trimmed by 6 bases and J by 7 bases, 5 bases remained unmatched. The CDR3 is made up of 12 amino acids. The CDR3 nucleotides are TGTGCCAGCAGCTATAAGGGGGCTGGCTACACCTTC. It translates to CASSYKGAGYTF.

The chain employs TRBV7-8 and TRBJ2-7, with 8 bases fitting TRBD1. Germline values: CDR1 SGHVS, CDR2 FQNEAQ. This CDR3 has 16 residues. Trimming cost V 1 base and J 2 bases; bases outside gene matches: 7. Here the CDR3 reads CASSLVVGQVPYEQYF. The CDR3 DNA follows: TGTGCCAGCAGCTTAGTAGTGGGACAGGTCCCCTACGAGCAGTACTTC.

The chain carries TRBV7-6 and TRBJ2-5; possible D gene TRBD1, 5 bases. The germline V gene has CDR1 SGHVS and CDR2 FNYEAQ. V lost 1 base and J lost 0, with 6 bases in between. The CDR3 is made up of 14 amino acids. The CDR3 nucleotides are TGTGCCAGCAGCTTAGGCAGGGACCAAGAGACCCAGTACTTC. It encodes CASSLGRDQETQYF.

This clone was counted only a few times. The chain carries TRBV7-8 and TRBJ1-4; D is uncertain. In germline, CDR1 is SGHVS, CDR2 FQNEAQ. The CDR3 covers 14 residues. Between the trimmed V and J ends, which lost 4 bases and 5 bases, there was a span of 11 bases. In nucleotides, the CDR3 is TGTGCCAGCAGCTCGACACAGAACAATGAAAAACTGTTTTTT. It specifies CASSSTQNNEKLFF. Using reference TRBV7-8 and TRBJ1-4 for the parts outside the CDR3, the full variable domain is GAGVSQSPRYKVAKRGQDVALRCDPISGHVSLFWYQQALGQGPEFLTYFQNEAQLDKSGLPSDRFFAERPEGSVSTLKIQRTQQEDSAVYLCASSSTQNNEKLFFGSGTQLSVL.

This clone was seen once. One end of the junction varies from germline; a read error may be responsible. The chain has TRBV5-4 and TRBJ2-7; possibly TRBD2 for D (5 bases). CDR3 size: 13 residues. CDR1 is SGHNT and CDR2 is YYREEE in the germline V gene (reference sequence). CDR3 nucleotide sequence: TGTGCCAGCGCCCGATCGGGGTCCTCCGAGCAGTACTTC. Translation: CASARSGSSEQYF.